This TCR beta chain was documented in a study of technical replicates of blood from a few donors. The sample holds a few counts of this clone. This CDR3 comprises 14 residues. Germline V CDR1 and CDR2: SNHLY, FYNNEI. The ends were cut back, 6 bases at V and 4 bases at J, with 15 bases in the middle. TCRdb's table, derived via immunoSEQ multiplex PCR, lists solely in-frame clones and lacks some. The sample includes some 80,000 clones, over 75% of them seen just once. The chain has TRBV2 and TRBJ1-2, with TRBD1 as a possible D gene (5 bases). Source material: PBMCs. The receptor comes from a human donor in good health. Some clones in this sample may be carry-over from other donors' samples. The CDR3 DNA is TGTGCCAGCAGCTCCGGGAGGGGCTCCTATGGCTACACCTTC. Its translation is CASSSGRGSYGYTF. Variable domain in full (rest from reference TRBV2 and TRBJ1-2): EPEVTQTPSHQVTQMGQEVILRCVPISNHLYFYWYRQILGQKVEFLVSFYNNEISEKSEIFDDQFSVERPDGSNFTLKIRSTKLEDSAMYFCASSSGRGSYGYTFGSGTRLTVV.